This T cell receptor (beta chain) was sequenced during a study of blood T cell repertoires in COVID-19. Background on the study: The United States, Italy and Spain were the sources of the acute and convalescent COVID-19 samples.

This study enrolled people aged roughly 18 to 90 from roughly 24 US geographic areas. In assigning cohorts, the study relied on participant-reported clinical history. Each recovered donor of Cohort 3 presented with two negative PCRs, clearance, or symptom resolution. This CDR3 comprises 13 residues. The V and J ends lost 5 bases and 5 bases respectively, with 12 bases between them. Germline-derived CDR1 and CDR2 are LNHDA and SQIVND (reference sequence). Some clones are missing from TCRdb's copy, which holds only in-frame ones; the method was immunoSEQ multiplex PCR. Altogether roughly 300,000 clones are present, approximately 90% being singletons, with the ten largest covering about 9.4%.

The sequence was obtained from a woman younger than 30 who had recovered from COVID-19. Specimen: PBMCs or T cells enriched from blood (not recorded which). The chain has TRBV19 and TRBJ1-1, with a possible D match to TRBD1 (5 bases). This CDR3 reads CASSLGRGTEAFF. In DNA, the CDR3 is TGTGCCAGTAGTTTAGGACGGGGGACTGAAGCTTTCTTT.